Each of the 10 T cell receptor beta chains below was sequenced from the same sample in a study of shared clonotypes between healthy human individuals. Sequencing used immunoSEQ multiplex PCR; TCRdb keeps in-frame clones, though not all of them. This sample yields about 1 million clones, of which roughly 70% are seen a single time; approximately 1.5% belongs to the top ten. The sequenced sample was memory CD4+ T cells sorted from blood. The subset is: CD45RA-negative fraction. These TCRs come from a man aged 18 to 30 in good health.

V and J are TRBV5-4 and TRBJ2-5; 7 bases fit TRBD1. The length of the CDR3 is 19 residues. Germline V gives CDR1 SGHNT, CDR2 YYREEE (reference sequence). The V gene end was trimmed by 0 bases and the J gene end by 3 bases; junction bases not matched to a gene: 17. CDR3 region: CASSLGPPYSTGREETQYF. Written as DNA, the CDR3 is TGTGCCAGCAGCTTGGGGCCCCCCTATTCGACAGGGCGGGAAGAGACCCAGTACTTC. The whole variable domain, remainder taken from reference TRBV5-4 and TRBJ2-5, is ETGVTQSPTHLIKTRGQQVTLRCSSQSGHNTVSWYQQALGQGPQFIFQYYREEENGRGNFPPRFSGLQFPNYSSELNVNALELDDSALYLCASSLGPPYSTGREETQYFGPGTRLLVL.

A few counts support this clone. This chain links TRBV5-8 with TRBJ2-2; D possibly corresponds to TRBD2 (5 bases). The germline CDR1 and CDR2 sequences are SGHTS and YDEGEE. Deletions cut 4 bases from V and 0 bases from J, with 19 bases between. The CDR3 loop spans 18 amino acids. CDR3 DNA: TGTGCCAGCAGCCCCGAGCGGCGGGCCCTATCGAACACCGGGGAGCTGTTTTTT. Translating it yields CASSPERRALSNTGELFF.

The CDR3 nucleotides are TGTGCCAGCAGCTTTTCGACGGGTGAGCAGTTCTTC. Amino acid sequence: CASSFSTGEQFF. This sequence joins TRBV7-9 and TRBJ2-1; D uncertain. Per germline, CDR1 SEHNR and CDR2 FQNEAQ (reference sequence). The V and J ends lost 3 bases and 9 bases respectively, with 9 bases between them. The CDR3 sequence is 12 residues long.

On this clone: Other DNA sequences in this specimen translate into the identical CDR3. The chain links TRBV6-5 to TRBJ2-7, with D perhaps being TRBD1 or TRBD2 (5 bases each). Trimming took off 0 bases at V and 0 bases at J, with 9 bases between the two ends. The germline CDR1 and CDR2 sequences are MNHEY and SVGAGI. The CDR3 has 15 residues. CDR3 in DNA: TGTGCCAGCAGTTACTCTCCAGGGAGCTCCTACGAGCAGTACTTC. Amino acids: CASSYSPGSSYEQYF.

The sample holds a few counts of this clone. The chain is built from TRBV19 and TRBJ1-2; 8 positions agree with TRBD1. Germline CDR1 reads LNHDA; CDR2 reads SQIVND (reference sequence). This CDR3 has 15 residues. V gave up 1 base and J gave up 2 bases; unmatched junction bases: 3. CDR3 sequence: CASSIGTGWNYGYTF. In DNA, the CDR3 is TGTGCCAGTAGTATAGGGACAGGGTGGAACTATGGCTACACCTTC.

The genes are TRBV10-1 and TRBJ2-7; TRBD2 matches at 11 bases. After removal of 9 bases from V and 4 bases from J, the junction contained 2 bases not matched to a gene. Looked up from germline, CDR1 is WNHNN and CDR2 is SYGVQD (reference sequence). This CDR3 has 12 amino acids. CDR3: CASLAGGYEQYF. Here the CDR3 DNA reads TGCGCCAGTCTAGCGGGAGGTTACGAGCAGTACTTC.

V usage is TRBV7-2 and J usage is TRBJ2-7, with D uncertain. CDR1 and CDR2 from the germline V gene are SGHTA and FQGNSA. The V gene lost 2 bases and the J gene lost 6 bases, with 11 bases spanning the gap. The CDR3 consists of 13 residues. CDR3 nucleotides: TGTGCCAGCAGCTTAACGAGTCCGCGCGAGCAGTACTTC. It specifies CASSLTSPREQYF.

With regard to this clone: A much bigger clone sits one base away, suggesting this may be a read error. The chain is built from TRBV25-1 and TRBJ1-1, with 8 bases aligning to TRBD1. CDR3 size: 16 residues. CDR1 and CDR2 from the germline V gene are MGHDK and SYGVNS. J gave up 4 bases and V 3 bases, and 10 bases lay outside the gene matches. CDR3 amino acids: CASSDPGTGATTEAFF. CDR3 nucleotides: TGTGCCAGCAGTGACCCCGGGACAGGCGCCACCACTGAAGCTTTCTTT.

V usage is TRBV7-8 and J usage is TRBJ2-1, with D perhaps matching TRBD1 or TRBD2 (5 bases each). The CDR3 is 15 amino acids. Germline lookup yields CDR1 SGHVS and CDR2 FQNEAQ. Trimming left V 5 bases short and J 2 bases short, with 13 bases between. CDR3 sequence (DNA): TGTGCCAGCAGCCGGGGTGGGGGAGCCTACAATGAGCAGTTCTTC. Its translation is CASSRGGGAYNEQFF.

The chain carries TRBV5-1 and TRBJ2-3; 9 nucleotides align to TRBD2. Germline loops: CDR1 SGHRS, CDR2 YFSETQ. The CDR3 has 15 amino acids. V shed 2 bases, J shed 4 bases, and the junction held 5 bases outside the gene matches. The DNA of the CDR3 is TGCGCCAGCAGCTTCGGGCGGGGGGGCTCAGATACGCAGTATTTT. Its translation: CASSFGRGGSDTQYF.